This T cell receptor beta chain was identified during a study of regulatory T cells in long-lasting Graves disease. CDR3 length equals 13 residues. The J segment lost 8 bases and the V segment lost 5 bases, leaving 9 bases of the junction unmatched. Germline CDR1 DFQATT, CDR2 SNEGSKA (reference sequence). This sample's time point: newly diagnosed GD, antithyroid drugs for less than 3 months. Isolated PBMC RNA provided the starting material for the TCR library. Patients with Graves' disease were diagnosed by American Thyroid Association guidelines. This clonotype came up many times. Its antigen is currently unknown. In building TCR beta libraries, iRepertoire HTBI primers were used together with Arm-PCR of CDR3 regions. MiXCR, run by TCRdb on the multiplex PCR reads, gives a single entry per CDR3 protein. This sample has under 700,000 distinct CDR3 sequences, with roughly 15% found just once. General study points: Among samples with persistent disease, TRBV28, TRBJ1-2 and TRBJ2-5 were favored. Only a small sample size was used, which may have cut accuracy.

This sample was shared with a second study, whose subject was T cells in Graves' hyperthyroidism and ophthalmopathy.

The source of this sequence is a woman in her forties or fifties with Graves disease. This specimen consisted of peripheral blood mononuclear cells (PBMCs), obtained at new diagnosis, from a patient treated with antithyroid drugs. This chain joins TRBV20-1 and TRBJ2-1; 7 bases agree with TRBD1. The CDR3 protein is CSAGDSLRDEQFF. In DNA form, the CDR3 reads TGCAGTGCTGGGGACAGCTTGAGGGATGAGCAGTTCTTC.